This T cell receptor beta chain was profiled in a study of Graves' ophthalmopathy and Graves' hyperthyroidism. Across the whole study: Peripheral blood collection took place at initial diagnosis, before any treatment.

Amplified material comprised TCR beta CDR3 regions derived from RNA transcripts. HTBI-primed first-round RT-PCR preceded second-round multiplex PCR. TCRdb called the multiplex PCR reads again in MiXCR, with one record for every CDR3 protein. Counted here are approximately 700,000 distinct CDR3 sequences, 40% occurring once; the ten biggest clones make up less than 55%. Germline CDR1 is SEHNR and CDR2 is FQNEAQ (reference sequence). The CDR3 loop spans 17 amino acids. With 6 bases clipped from V and 0 bases from J, the junction kept 5 bases outside the gene matches. This clonotype was found a few times.

The J gene is TRBJ2-6, the V gene TRBV7-9; 10 positions agree with TRBD2. Sequenced material: peripheral blood. This TCR was recovered from an adult man with Graves' ophthalmopathy. In DNA, the CDR3 is TGTGCCAGCAGTTCACTAGCGGGGTACTCTGGGGCCAACGTCCTGACTTTC. Protein: CASSSLAGYSGANVLTF.